Below, one T cell receptor beta chain is given with its context. These data originate in a study of blood T cell repertoires in COVID-19. On the study more broadly: Samples taken during acute and convalescent COVID-19 were collected in the United States, Italy and Spain.

The protocol was immunoSEQ multiplex PCR, while the TCRdb copy is restricted to in-frame clones and leaves out a portion. The table has around 180,000 clones, roughly nine tenths seen once; the top ten hold about 26%. Germline V gene data show CDR1 as MNHNS and CDR2 as SASEGT. V dropped 1 base and J dropped 5 bases, with 12 bases sitting between them. This CDR3 comprises 14 residues. Sample: peripheral blood. The rearrangement uses TRBV6-1 and TRBJ2-7; maybe TRBD1 (5 bases). The origin of this receptor is a man in his sixties with acute or convalescent COVID-19. The CDR3 nucleotides are TGTGCCAGCAGTGAAGGGGGCCGTCCCAACGAGCAGTACTTC. It specifies CASSEGGRPNEQYF.